This is a list of T cell receptor beta chains from one sample in a study of beta chain features in type 1 diabetes. Profiling relied on immunoSEQ multiplex PCR, and the TCRdb table lists in-frame clones only, not all of them. The sample consists of over 500,000 clones, roughly a sixth of them appearing once. The sequencing sample was made of naive CD4+ T cells from blood. These receptors all come from a man in his late teens or twenties in good health. Both conserved end residues are trimmed from each CDR3.

J	V	CDR3
TRBJ2-1	TRBV19	ASSSSPNTKSF
TRBJ2-1	TRBV9	ASSVVAASRVDQQF
TRBJ2-2	TRBV15	ATSRPGQGITGELF
TRBJ2-2	TRBV2	ASSPLRVLGELF
TRBJ1-6	TRBV27	ASSLTGFVGSSSPLH
TRBJ1-3	TRBV7-6	ASSLARGVLSGNTIY
TRBJ2-5	TRBV6-1	ASSSGGAAETQY
TRBJ2-6	TRBV19	ASSTGANVLT
TRBJ1-4	TRBV28	ASSPPVGQARKLF
TRBJ2-3	TRBV18	ASSPPATDTQY
TRBJ2-7	TRBV19	ASSMVTSGTYEQY
TRBJ1-6	TRBV4-3	ASSHTTRH
TRBJ2-2	TRBV6-1	ASSDGGTNTGELF
TRBJ2-2	TRBV19	ASTLTSGRGRTGELF
TRBJ1-1	TRBV6-6	ASNQRLEAF
TRBJ2-7	TRBV15	ATSIGTTYEQY
TRBJ2-7	TRBV5-6	ASSLLSSYEQY
TRBJ1-3	TRBV6-1	ASSEAHGPSGNTIY
TRBJ1-2	TRBV29-1	SVFTGTRYGYT
TRBJ2-2	TRBV10-3	ATIGLAPNTGELF
TRBJ2-6	TRBV28	ASSLLVSGANVLT
TRBJ2-1	TRBV5-6	ASSFGRGDNEQF
TRBJ2-6	TRBV30	AWRRTGSTGANVLT
TRBJ1-1	TRBV19	ASSVQGVGTEAF
TRBJ1-2	TRBV14	ASSLDRRDGYT
TRBJ2-5	TRBV28	ASSPRETQY
TRBJ2-7	TRBV15	ATSRDPGYEQY
TRBJ2-5	TRBV28	ATKFRDYKETQY
TRBJ1-2	TRBV23-1	ASGSGFYGYT
TRBJ1-5	TRBV18	ASSPGQGSLQPQH
TRBJ2-1	TRBV27	ASTRASSSYNEQF
TRBJ1-3	TRBV4-1	ASSQDSGSGNTIY
TRBJ2-1	TRBV19	ASSIDRWALEQF
TRBJ2-7	TRBV6-5	ASSYSRTEASYEQY
TRBJ2-7	TRBV28	ASTEGGTSNFGQY
TRBJ2-1	TRBV5-1	ASSLAGVSEQF
TRBJ2-5	TRBV4-1	ASSQGPPLAVGTQY